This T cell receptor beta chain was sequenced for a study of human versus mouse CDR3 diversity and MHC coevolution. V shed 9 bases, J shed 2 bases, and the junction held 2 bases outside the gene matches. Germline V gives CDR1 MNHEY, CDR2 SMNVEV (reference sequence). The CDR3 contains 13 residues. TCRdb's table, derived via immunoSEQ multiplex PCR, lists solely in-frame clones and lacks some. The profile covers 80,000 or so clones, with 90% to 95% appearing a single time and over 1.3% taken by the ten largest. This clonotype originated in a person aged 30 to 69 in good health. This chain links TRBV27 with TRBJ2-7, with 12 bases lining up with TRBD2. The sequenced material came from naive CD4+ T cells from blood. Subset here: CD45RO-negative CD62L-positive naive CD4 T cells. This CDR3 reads CASGLAGPYEQYF. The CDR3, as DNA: TGTGCCAGTGGACTAGCGGGGCCCTACGAGCAGTACTTC.